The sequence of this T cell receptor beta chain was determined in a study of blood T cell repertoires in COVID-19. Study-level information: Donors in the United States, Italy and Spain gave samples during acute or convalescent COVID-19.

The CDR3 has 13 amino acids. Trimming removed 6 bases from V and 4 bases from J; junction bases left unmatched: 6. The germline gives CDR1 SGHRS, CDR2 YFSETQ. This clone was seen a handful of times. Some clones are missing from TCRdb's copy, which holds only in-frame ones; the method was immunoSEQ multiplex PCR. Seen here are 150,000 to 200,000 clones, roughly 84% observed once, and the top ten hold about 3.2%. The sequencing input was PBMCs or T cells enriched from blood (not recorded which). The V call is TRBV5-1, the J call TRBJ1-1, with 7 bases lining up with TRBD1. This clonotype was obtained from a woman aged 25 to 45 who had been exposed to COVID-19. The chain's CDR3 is CASTARQGTEAFF. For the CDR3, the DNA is TGCGCCAGCACTGCAAGACAGGGCACTGAAGCTTTCTTT.